The sequence of this T cell receptor beta chain was determined in a study of OX40 agonist ivuxolimab in advanced cancers. General notes on the study: Ivuxolimab was a fully human IgG2 agonistic monoclonal antibody targeting the costimulatory receptor OX40 (CD134). Intravenous ivuxolimab was administered to patients every 2 weeks at six dose levels: 0.01, 0.1, 0.3, 1.5, 3 and 10 mg/kg. Of the approximately 50 patients in dose escalation, some 20 had hepatocellular carcinoma, some 15 had melanoma, 9 had renal cell carcinoma and 9 had head and neck cancer. In the dose-escalation cohort, about four fifths of patients were male, and the mean age was around 60 years with a range of roughly 20 to 79. Patients were allowed to have had prior anti-PD-1, anti-PD-L1 or anti-CTLA-4 therapy, and approximately 40% of the dose-escalation patients had previously received checkpoint inhibitors. Three dose-escalation patients achieved partial responses, one with hepatocellular carcinoma and two with cutaneous melanoma. The purpose of peripheral TCRbeta sequencing was to test whether ivuxolimab changed TCR sequence diversity and led to clonal T-cell expansion. The paper covers the monotherapy dose-escalation part of the phase I ivuxolimab trial, which included N of about 50 patients.

The sample holds one count of this clone. Its antigen remains unidentified. Base qualities are not provided; no much larger clone lies one nucleotide away. Trimming leaves V shorter by 5 bases and J shorter by 4 bases, with the junction holding 13 bases beyond the gene matches. Reading from cysteine to phenylalanine, the CDR3 counts 17 amino acids. Only the CDR3 portion is preserved as DNA: 51 bases, with reading frame beginning at the first base. According to the germline V gene, CDR1 reads SGHTA and CDR2 reads FQGNSA. Genomic DNA was isolated from the sorted cells so that the TCRbeta CDR3 region could be sequenced. The immunoSEQ Assay was used for sequencing of TCRbeta CDR3 regions. As stored in TCRdb, this immuneACCESS dataset retains in-frame rearrangements with V and J assigned. A fraction of the clones does not appear; measured against another copy, unresolved V genes explain less than half of the discrepancy, and the remainder lacks a known reason. Across this sample there are tens of thousands of clones, with around 81% seen only once. Around 2% of the sample belongs to the ten largest clones.

The trial excluded patients who had a history of autoimmune disease or were on systemic immunosuppression. Peripheral blood for TCR sequencing was drawn from every dose cohort at baseline, at cycle 4 day 1 and at cycle 7 day 1. The samples were taken from a phase I, first-in-human, multicenter, open-label dose-escalation trial of ivuxolimab. Adults with locally advanced or metastatic head and neck squamous cell, hepatocellular, melanoma or renal cell carcinoma were enrolled in the trial. Before TCR sequencing, CD4+ and CD8+ T cells were separately sorted from peripheral blood. Overall study outcomes, separate from this receptor: Low levels of normalized T-cell clonal expansion were also seen in some nonresponding patients. In the 0.1-3.0 mg/kg groups, partial responders had among the lowest normalized peripheral clonal expansion, particularly in CD8+ T cells. At doses of 0.1 to 3.0 mg/kg, clonal expansion of both CD4+ and CD8+ T cells in blood was seen between baseline and week 6. On average, CD8+ T cells showed more expanded clones than CD4+ T cells after ivuxolimab. Antigen specificity was not determined for the clonally expanded peripheral T cells.

The TCR sequence derives from an adult with an advanced solid tumor such as melanoma, head and neck, liver or kidney cancer. The receptor chain draws on TRBV7-2 and TRBJ2-3; TRBD1 lines up with 9 middle nucleotides. The starting material was CD4+ or CD8+ T cells sorted from blood, obtained in a trial of the OX40 agonist ivuxolimab. CDR3 region: CASSLRGGTGLADTQYF. In nucleotides, the sequence is TGTGCCAGCAGCCTCAGGGGCGGGACAGGGTTGGCAGATACGCAGTATTTT. Where the CDR3 stops, the reference TRBV7-2 and TRBJ2-3 genes take over; the full variable domain is GAGVSQSPSNKVTEKGKDVELRCDPISGHTALYWYRQSLGQGLEFLIYFQGNSAPDKSGLPSDRFSAERTGGSVSTLTIQRTQQEDSAVYLCASSLRGGTGLADTQYFGPGTRLTVL.